One and the same sample provided the 2 T cell receptor beta chains below, sequenced in a study of Graves' ophthalmopathy and Graves' hyperthyroidism. From RNA, the CDR3 regions of TCR beta chains were amplified and sequenced. A first-round RT-PCR used HTBI primers, followed by a second-round multiplex PCR. TCRdb recomputed calls from the multiplex PCR reads with MiXCR, one row per CDR3 protein. The sample shows 650,000 to 900,000 distinct CDR3 sequences, 35% to 50% of them seen only once. Material for sequencing was peripheral blood. All receptors derive from an adult man with Graves' ophthalmopathy.

This clonotype has a handful of counts. The genes are TRBV7-9 and TRBJ2-7; 8 bases align to TRBD2. This CDR3 spans 16 amino acids. Germline lookup yields CDR1 SEHNR and CDR2 FQNEAQ (reference sequence). Trimming removed 6 bases from V and 4 bases from J; junction bases left unmatched: 14. CDR3 DNA sequence: TGTGCCAGCAGTTCCCCGCGGGGGGTATCGAAGTACGAGCAGTACTTC. Translation gives CASSSPRGVSKYEQYF.

In its sample, this clonotype was seen a few times. The chain links TRBV24-1 to TRBJ1-5; 9 bases are shared with TRBD1. The CDR3 is 15 residues long. Germline assignment: CDR1 KGHDR and CDR2 SFDVKD. Trimming took 0 bases from V and 5 from J; bases not matched to a gene: 1. The CDR3 nucleotides are TGTGCCACCAGTGATTTGCGGACAGGGGATCAGCCCCAGCATTTT. This translates into CATSDLRTGDQPQHF.